This T cell receptor (beta chain) was sequenced during a study of beta chain features in type 1 diabetes. General study results and limits: Moderate but significant shortening of TCRB CDR3s was recorded in all four CD4+ subsets from Type 1 diabetes patients.

This CDR3 spans 13 amino acids. Germline values: CDR1 SGHAT, CDR2 FQNNGV. Unmatched junction bases numbered 4, after V lost 6 bases and J lost 7 bases. This clone was counted a few times. What it binds is unknown. CD45RO/CCR7/CD25/CD127/CD95/CD27 separated CD4+ naive, central memory, regulatory and stem cell-like memory cells by sorting. Investigators reverse transcribed all isolated RNA, so they sequenced expressed TCRB transcripts. Generated by immunoSEQ multiplex PCR, the TCRdb table keeps only in-frame clones and is missing some. The data show around 300,000 clones, 11% seen once. The sequencing input was naive CD4+ T cells from blood. V gene TRBV11-2 combines with J gene TRBJ2-1; 9 nucleotides align to TRBD2. This TCR was recovered from a woman aged 25 to 39 in good health. Here the CDR3 DNA reads TGTGCCAGCAGGGTAGCGGGAGTTAATGAGCAGTTCTTC. Translated: CASRVAGVNEQFF.